One T cell receptor beta chain is described in this entry. No antigen is known for it. RNA extraction was followed by reverse transcription into cDNA, which acted as the sequencing template. Clones were read by immunoSEQ multiplex PCR, and TCRdb kept only the in-frame ones, dropping some. This sample yields around 300,000 clones, of which 45% to 70% are seen a single time; more than 0.85% belongs to the top ten. Treatment here: oral pan-JAK inhibitor, 5-10 mg twice daily. PBMCs were stained for CD3, CD4 and CD8, and CD4+ and CD8+ T cells were sorted. The CDR3 extends over 11 amino acids. V dropped 7 bases and J dropped 5; count of bases not matched to a gene: 0. In germline, CDR1 is SQVTM, CDR2 ANQGSEA. The data originate from a study of CD8+ T cells in alopecia areata. Study outcomes and limitations: Alphabeta T cells residing in normal skin are also sequenced in scalp samples. Normal scalp showed lower clonality than lesional scalp, especially alopecia totalis/universalis.

The TCR comes from a human donor with alopecia areata. The chain links TRBV29-1 to TRBJ2-3, with 10 nucleotides matching TRBD1. Sequences were derived from CD4+ T cells sorted from blood, sampled at week 52, from a patient treated with tofacitinib. CDR3 region: CSGTGGDTQYF. The CDR3, as DNA: TGCAGCGGGACAGGGGGAGATACGCAGTATTTT.